The 20 T cell receptor beta chains presented below share a single source sample, sequenced in a study of breast tumors, draining lymph nodes, adjacent tissues. Axillary draining lymph nodes of breast cancer patients supplied the node samples. Each CDR3 protein gets one entry after TCRdb re-called the multiplex PCR reads with MiXCR. The sample holds approximately 190,000 distinct CDR3 sequences, 31% seen once. Input material: axillary lymph node tissue. These receptors originate from a female donor with breast cancer. Some clones in this sample may be carry-over from other donors' samples.

This clonotype appeared many times. The chain carries TRBV6-1 and TRBJ2-2, with TRBD2 matching over 7 bases. The CDR3 covers 14 residues. Germline assignment: CDR1 MNHNS and CDR2 SASEGT. V lost 2 bases to trimming and J lost 6 bases; unmatched junction nucleotides: 3. DNA of the CDR3: TGTGCCAGCAGTGAATCAGGGAGGGCCGGGGAGCTGTTTTTT. As protein: CASSESGRAGELFF.

This chain links TRBV6-1 with TRBJ2-7, with a possible D match to TRBD2 (6 bases). V was clipped by 6 bases and J by 4 bases, with 16 bases between them. The CDR3 is 14 amino acids. Germline V gene sequence: CDR1 MNHNS, CDR2 SASEGT. Here the CDR3 reads CASSPSLALYEQYF. The CDR3 DNA reads as TGTGCCAGCAGCCCCTCACTAGCCCTATACGAGCAGTACTTC.

This clonotype showed up many times. The chain uses TRBV18 and TRBJ2-5; D possibly uses TRBD1 or TRBD2 (6 bases each). Trimming took 6 bases from V and 3 from J, leaving 11 bases between them. The CDR3 covers 13 residues. Germline CDR1 KGHSH, CDR2 LQKENI. The CDR3 loop is CASSEEGEETQYF. The DNA for the CDR3 is TGTGCCAGCTCGGAGGAGGGGGAAGAGACCCAGTACTTC.

This clonotype appeared many times. V and J are TRBV12-3 or TRBV12-4 and TRBJ2-3; D uncertain. V lost 3 bases and J 3 bases, leaving 4 bases between the germline ends. The CDR3 extends over 12 amino acids. Here the CDR3 reads CASSLKTDTQYF. The CDR3 DNA is TGTGCCAGCAGTTTGAAGACAGATACGCAGTATTTT.

This clonotype was observed at least ten times. The chain carries TRBV7-8 and TRBJ2-3; TRBD2 agrees at 10 bases. Germline CDR1 is SGHVS and CDR2 is FQNEAQ. The ends lost 5 bases at V and 5 bases at J; junction bases unmatched: 4. CDR3 size: 14 residues. CDR3 residues: CASSPLAGGDTQYF. The CDR3 coding sequence is TGTGCCAGCAGCCCTTTAGCGGGAGGAGATACGCAGTATTTT. The full variable domain, in which reference TRBV7-8 and TRBJ2-3 provide the parts outside the CDR3, is GAGVSQSPRYKVAKRGQDVALRCDPISGHVSLFWYQQALGQGPEFLTYFQNEAQLDKSGLPSDRFFAERPEGSVSTLKIQRTQQEDSAVYLCASSPLAGGDTQYFGPGTRLTVL.

This clonotype came up many times. This chain uses TRBV6-6 with TRBJ2-7, with 8 nucleotides matching TRBD1. This CDR3 is 14 amino acids long. Germline trimming cut 5 bases from V and 5 bases from J; bases unmatched to any gene: 8. CDR1 is MNHNY, CDR2 SVGAGI, per germline (reference sequence). CDR3 bases: TGTGCCAGCAGTACCCGGACAGGGCGCAACGAGCAGTACTTC. Translated: CASSTRTGRNEQYF.

This clonotype appeared a few times. This clone may be a read error of a much larger clone one base away. As the CDR3 is not closed by the conserved phenylalanine or tryptophan, this likely results from a read error. V is TRBV9 and J is TRBJ2-1, with TRBD2 identical over 10 bases. Germline lookup yields CDR1 SGDLS and CDR2 YYNGEE. J gave up 4 bases and V 4 bases, and 8 bases lay outside the gene matches. This CDR3 has 16 residues. The chain's CDR3 is CASSQSAGGPYNEQFL. The CDR3 nucleotides read TGTGCCAGCAGCCAATCAGCGGGAGGGCCTTACAATGAGCAGTTCCTC.

This clonotype was observed a handful of times. This may be a read error, as it is one base from a much larger clone. The rearrangement uses TRBV5-1 and TRBJ1-5; possibly TRBD1 for D (6 bases). The CDR3 totals 14 residues. Germline CDR1 SGHRS, CDR2 YFSETQ. CDR3 nucleotides: TGCGCCAGCAGCTTGGGGGACAACAATCACCCCCAGCATTTT. This gives the protein CASSLGDNNHPQHF.

Many counts were recorded for this clonotype. The genes are TRBV19 and TRBJ1-2, with D tentatively TRBD1 (5 bases). This CDR3 spans 15 amino acids. V was pared by 6 bases and J by 4 bases, with 18 bases between. Germline CDR1 is LNHDA and CDR2 is SQIVND (reference sequence). CDR3 coding DNA: TGTGCCAGTAGGTCGTCGCAGGGTAGAGCCTATGGCTACACCTTC. Translated, it gives CASRSSQGRAYGYTF.

This clonotype was recorded at least ten times. The rearrangement joins TRBV5-6 to TRBJ2-3, with D maybe TRBD1 (6 bases). Germline V lookup: CDR1 SGHDT, CDR2 YYEEEE. V gave up 2 bases and J gave up 4 bases, with 11 bases separating them. This CDR3 has 14 amino acids. The CDR3 loop is CASSLQGEADTQYF. The CDR3 DNA is TGTGCCAGCAGCTTACAGGGAGAGGCAGATACGCAGTATTTT.

This clonotype was seen ten or more times. The chain uses TRBV20-1 and TRBJ2-1; no reliable D call. Germline CDR1 and CDR2: DFQATT and SNEGSKA (reference sequence). Trimming took off 0 bases at V and 0 bases at J, with 12 bases between the two ends. The CDR3 is 16 residues long. CDR3: CSAREAQSSSYNEQFF. The CDR3 coding sequence is TGCAGTGCTAGAGAGGCGCAGTCGAGCTCCTACAATGAGCAGTTCTTC.

This clonotype has at least ten counts. The chain is built from TRBV19 and TRBJ2-1; TRBD2 matches 8 bases. Germline V gives CDR1 LNHDA, CDR2 SQIVND (reference sequence). This CDR3 is built from 14 residues. V dropped 6 bases and J dropped 10; count of bases not matched to a gene: 11. Here the CDR3 reads CASRPSGSIGEQFF. For the CDR3, the DNA is TGTGCCAGTAGACCAAGCGGGAGTATTGGCGAGCAGTTCTTC.

This clonotype was observed at least ten times. This chain uses TRBV6-1 with TRBJ2-5; 10 positions agree with TRBD1. The germline gives CDR1 MNHNS, CDR2 SASEGT. This CDR3 comprises 15 residues. V shed 6 bases and J 1 base; nucleotides not matched to a gene: 5. Here the CDR3 DNA reads TGTGCCAGCAGGCGGCGGACAGGGGGCCAAGAGACCCAGTACTTC. This gives the protein CASRRRTGGQETQYF.

The chain recombines TRBV28 with TRBJ2-6, with D tentatively TRBD1 (5 bases). There are 15 residues in the CDR3. Germline CDR1 and CDR2: MDHEN and SYDVKM. Trimming shortened V by 3 bases and J by 0 bases, and 6 bases separated the two germline ends. CDR3 bases: TGTGCCAGCAGTTTTGGACACTCTGGGGCCAACGTCCTGACTTTC. Translating gives CASSFGHSGANVLTF.

This clonotype was recorded a few times. The chain combines TRBV6-6 with TRBJ2-5, with TRBD2 matching over 13 bases. The germline V gene has CDR1 MNHNY and CDR2 SVGAGI (reference sequence). The CDR3 spans 15 residues. V trimming: 5 bases; J trimming: 3 bases; junction bases outside the gene matches: 3. The CDR3 reads CASSHGTSGEETQYF. CDR3 nucleotides: TGTGCCAGCAGTCACGGGACTAGCGGGGAAGAGACCCAGTACTTC.

CDR3 in DNA: TGTGCCTGGAGTGAAGGTGATGTAGCTTTCTTT. Amino acids: CAWSEGDVAFF. The chain is built from TRBV30 and TRBJ1-1; no clear D. The CDR3 sequence is 11 residues long. Trimming pared 1 base from V and 10 bases from J, leaving 10 bases between. CDR1 and CDR2 from the germline V gene are GTSNPN and SVGIG (reference sequence).

The CDR3 loop is CASSQEGVQAFF. The CDR3 DNA follows: TGTGCCAGCAGCCAAGAAGGCGTTCAAGCTTTCTTT. V and J are TRBV3-1 and TRBJ1-1; unclear D gene. Trimming stripped 0 bases from V and 9 bases from J, with 8 bases between. Germline values: CDR1 LGHDT, CDR2 YNNKEL (reference sequence). The CDR3 is 12 residues long.

The gene calls are TRBV12-3 or TRBV12-4 and TRBJ1-2; a possible D gene is TRBD1 (6 bases). V dropped 3 bases and J dropped 8 bases, with 16 bases sitting between them. CDR3 length: 14 amino acids. CDR3 in DNA: TGTGCCAGCAGTTTTGAGACGGGGGGCGTCGGCTACACCTTC. Translated, it gives CASSFETGGVGYTF.

There are many counts of this clonotype. This chain links TRBV7-9 with TRBJ1-2; D is unresolved. The germline V gene encodes CDR1 SEHNR and CDR2 FQNEAQ (reference sequence). The CDR3 spans 14 residues. Trimming removed 3 bases from V and 4 bases from J, with 12 bases in between. In DNA form, the CDR3 reads TGTGCCAGCAGCTTGGATTTGTTAGTCTATGGCTACACCTTC. Residues: CASSLDLLVYGYTF.

The chain employs TRBV7-2 and TRBJ2-4; D not resolved. The ends were cut back, 6 bases at V and 0 bases at J, with 12 bases in the middle. In germline, CDR1 is SGHTA, CDR2 FQGNSA. The CDR3 is 15 residues long. The CDR3 nucleotides are TGTGCCAGCAGTCCCAAAAGTCTAGCCAAAAACATTCAGTACTTC. Translating gives CASSPKSLAKNIQYF.